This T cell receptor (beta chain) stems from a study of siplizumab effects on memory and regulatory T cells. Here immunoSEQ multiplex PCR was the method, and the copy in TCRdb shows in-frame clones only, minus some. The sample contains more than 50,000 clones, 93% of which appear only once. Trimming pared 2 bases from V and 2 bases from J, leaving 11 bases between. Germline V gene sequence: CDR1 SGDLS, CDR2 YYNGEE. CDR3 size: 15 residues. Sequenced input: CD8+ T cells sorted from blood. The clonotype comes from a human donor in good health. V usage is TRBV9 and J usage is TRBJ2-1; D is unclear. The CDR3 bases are TGTGCCAGCAGCGTTGAGACAAATACCTACAATGAGCAGTTCTTC. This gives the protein CASSVETNTYNEQFF.